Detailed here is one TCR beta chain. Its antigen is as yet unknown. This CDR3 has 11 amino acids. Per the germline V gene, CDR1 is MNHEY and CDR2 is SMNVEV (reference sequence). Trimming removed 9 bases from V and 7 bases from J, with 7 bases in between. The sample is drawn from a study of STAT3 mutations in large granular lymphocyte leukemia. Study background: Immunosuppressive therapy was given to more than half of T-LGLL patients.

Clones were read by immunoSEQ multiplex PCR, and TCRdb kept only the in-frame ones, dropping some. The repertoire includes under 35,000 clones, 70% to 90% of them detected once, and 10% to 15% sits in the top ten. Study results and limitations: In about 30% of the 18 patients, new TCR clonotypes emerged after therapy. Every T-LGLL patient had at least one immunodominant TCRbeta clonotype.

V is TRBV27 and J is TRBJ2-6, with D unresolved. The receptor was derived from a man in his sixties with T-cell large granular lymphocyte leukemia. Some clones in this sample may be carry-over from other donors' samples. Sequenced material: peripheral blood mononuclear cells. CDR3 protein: CARMVANVLTF. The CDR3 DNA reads TGTGCCAGGATGGTCGCCAACGTCCTGACTTTC.